This T cell receptor beta chain was documented in a study of T cells after yellow fever vaccination. Findings and limits, study-wide: The bulk population could contribute abundant contaminating clonotypes to FACS-sorted repertoires. Re-detected after boosting: most primary clones, almost 98% of CD4 and 75% to 90% of CD8.

TCRdb recomputed calls from the 5' RACE reads with MiXCR, one row per CDR3 protein. The sample holds 300,000 to 450,000 distinct CDR3 sequences, about 7.8% seen once. Germline assignment: CDR1 SQVTM and CDR2 ANQGSEA. The CDR3 sequence is 14 residues long. V shed 7 bases and J shed 6 bases, with 19 bases lying between them. In regard to this clonotype: What it binds is not known.

The input for sequencing was PBMCs, taken more than 35 days after the first yellow fever vaccination. V usage is TRBV29-1 and J usage is TRBJ2-1; D may be TRBD1 or TRBD2 (5 bases each). The clonotype was recovered from a young man who received the YFV17D yellow fever vaccine. The CDR3 loop is CSGCRDPNLNEQFF. As DNA, the CDR3 is TGCAGCGGCTGCCGGGACCCTAATCTCAATGAGCAGTTCTTC.